This T cell receptor (beta chain) is drawn from a study of radiotherapy plus CTLA-4 blockade in lung cancer. Study at large: Around 19% of patients responded objectively, and approximately 33% achieved disease control.

The study, taken as a whole, reports: Early shifts in blood T cell clones, with interferon-beta, reportedly predicted response best. In blood, tumor-derived TCR clones expanded after radiotherapy plus ipilimumab.

Concerning this clone: The antigen remains unidentified.

Germline V gene lookup returns CDR1 SEHNR and CDR2 FQNEAQ (reference sequence). V gave up 8 bases and J gave up 2 bases; unmatched junction bases: 7. The CDR3 is made up of 15 amino acids. Using immunoSEQ multiplex PCR, the repertoire was profiled, and TCRdb retains in-frame clones only, with some absent. Here the sample spans approximately 34,000 clones, approximately 70% being singletons. This sequence originates from a human donor with non-small cell lung cancer who had stable disease on radiotherapy plus ipilimumab. The chain recombines TRBV7-9 with TRBJ2-2; TRBD2 matches at 8 bases. This specimen consisted of peripheral blood, obtained from a patient treated with radiotherapy plus ipilimumab. The CDR3 nucleotides are TGTGCCAGCCCCGGGACTAGACCTAACACCGGGGAGCTGTTTTTT. Translated, it gives CASPGTRPNTGELFF.